The 30 T cell receptor beta chains in this list originate from one sample, sequenced in a study of T cell changes during pregnancy in multiple sclerosis. The assay was immunoSEQ multiplex PCR, and TCRdb's table has in-frame clones only and misses some. The top ten hold about 0.9% of the sample, which has fewer than 110,000 clones, 85% to 95% seen once. Source: peripheral blood, taken after pregnancy. The receptors derive from a female donor with multiple sclerosis, enrolled in a pregnancy study.

The chain combines TRBV5-4 with TRBJ2-5; possibly TRBD2 for D (7 bases). Germline V gives CDR1 SGHNT, CDR2 YYREEE (reference sequence). Trimming removed 5 bases at V and 1 base at J, with 18 bases between. The CDR3 length is 16 residues. CDR3 protein: CASSKAGGGAQETQYF. In DNA form, the CDR3 reads TGTGCCAGCAGTAAAGCTGGCGGGGGCGCCCAAGAGACCCAGTACTTC.

This clone has a single count. The chain is built from TRBV29-1 and TRBJ2-7; 8 bases agree with TRBD2. V was clipped by 7 bases and J by 0 bases; unmatched bases: 2. The CDR3 loop spans 12 amino acids. Per germline, CDR1 SQVTM and CDR2 ANQGSEA. The CDR3 nucleotides are TGCAGCGGGCGGGAGGACTCCTACGAGCAGTACTTC. Its protein product is CSGREDSYEQYF.

The genes are TRBV7-9 and TRBJ2-1; possibly TRBD2 for D (5 bases). CDR1 is SEHNR, CDR2 FQNEAQ, per germline (reference sequence). Trimming stripped 4 bases from V and 0 bases from J, with 10 bases between. The CDR3 covers 15 residues. Written as DNA, the CDR3 is TGTGCCAGCAGCTCAATCCGGGACTCCTACAATGAGCAGTTCTTC. Translating it yields CASSSIRDSYNEQFF.

The chain recombines TRBV25-1 with TRBJ1-2; 8 bases fit TRBD1. Looked up from germline, CDR1 is MGHDK and CDR2 is SYGVNS. There are 14 residues in the CDR3. The V gene end was trimmed by 2 bases and the J gene end by 2 bases; junction bases not matched to a gene: 1. The CDR3 nucleotides are TGTGCCAGCAGTGAAGGACAGGGAAACTATGGCTACACCTTC. Protein product: CASSEGQGNYGYTF.

Written as DNA, the CDR3 is TGTGCCGTTACAGTGCGAGATTATAAAAACGAGCAGTACTTC. The encoded protein is CAVTVRDYKNEQYF. V and J are TRBV5-4 and TRBJ2-7; D uncertain. V lost 10 bases and J 5 bases, leaving 22 bases between the germline ends. Looked up from germline, CDR1 is SGHNT and CDR2 is YYREEE (reference sequence). The CDR3 sequence is 14 residues long.

The chain links TRBV16 to TRBJ2-1, with 7 bases identical to TRBD1. Per the germline V gene, CDR1 is KGHSY and CDR2 is FQNENV. CDR3 length: 15 residues. With 4 bases clipped from V and 9 bases from J, the junction kept 12 bases outside the gene matches. The CDR3 DNA reads TGTGCCAGCAGCCCTACAGGGGTACGCAGGGGTGAGCAGTTCTTC. Translation: CASSPTGVRRGEQFF.

This clone has only one observation. The chain uses TRBV19 and TRBJ2-6; 7 nucleotides align to TRBD1. V shed 6 bases, J shed 0 bases, and the junction held 11 bases outside the gene matches. The germline V gene encodes CDR1 LNHDA and CDR2 SQIVND (reference sequence). CDR3 length: 18 amino acids. CDR3 region: CASSAAGTAFSGANVLTF. CDR3 coding DNA: TGTGCCAGTAGCGCGGCCGGGACAGCCTTCTCTGGGGCCAACGTCCTGACTTTC.

This chain joins TRBV11-2 and TRBJ2-1, with a possible D match to TRBD2 (6 bases). CDR3 size: 13 residues. Per the germline V gene, CDR1 is SGHAT and CDR2 is FQNNGV. V dropped 4 bases and J dropped 5 bases, with 9 bases sitting between them. The CDR3 nucleotides read TGTGCCAGCAGCTCACCTAGCGACAATGAGCAGTTCTTC. It encodes CASSSPSDNEQFF.

The DNA of the CDR3 is TGCAGCGGTCTGACAGCGTACGAGCAGTACTTC. Translating it yields CSGLTAYEQYF. J is TRBJ2-7 and V is TRBV29-1, with D maybe TRBD1 (5 bases). CDR1 and CDR2 (germline): SQVTM, ANQGSEA. This CDR3 has 11 residues. Between the trimmed V and J ends, which lost 7 bases and 4 bases, there was a span of 11 bases.

DNA of the CDR3: TGTGCCAGCAGCTCCTACAGGGGTAGCGAATCTGAGCAGTTCTTC. The encoded protein is CASSSYRGSESEQFF. This rearrangement joins TRBV7-7 to TRBJ2-1; 7 bases map to TRBD1. CDR3 size: 15 residues. Germline CDR1 reads SSHAT; CDR2 reads FNYEAQ (reference sequence). J gave up 9 bases and V 4 bases, and 12 bases lay outside the gene matches.

The chain has TRBV27 and TRBJ1-2; 8 bases align to TRBD1. The germline CDR1 and CDR2 sequences are MNHEY and SMNVEV (reference sequence). J gave up 5 bases and V 4 bases, and 6 bases lay outside the gene matches. The CDR3 spans 14 residues. The CDR3 nucleotides are TGTGCCAGCAGTTCGAACAGGGGGAGGTATGGCTACACCTTC. Its translation is CASSSNRGRYGYTF.

The chain couples TRBV6-1 to TRBJ1-2; D call uncertain. Trimming shortened V by 4 bases and J by 0 bases, and 9 bases separated the two germline ends. Germline CDR1 MNHNS, CDR2 SASEGT. This CDR3 has 14 amino acids. The CDR3 region has the DNA TGTGCCAGCAGTGCGGGAGCCACTAACTATGGCTACACCTTC. It specifies CASSAGATNYGYTF.

The chain recombines TRBV18 with TRBJ2-7, with 9 positions matching TRBD1. V lost 6 bases to trimming and J lost 5 bases; unmatched junction nucleotides: 8. Germline V gene data show CDR1 as KGHSH and CDR2 as LQKENI. CDR3 size: 14 residues. CDR3 loop: CASSRGTGINEQYF. The CDR3 DNA reads TGTGCCAGCTCCCGCGGGACAGGGATCAACGAGCAGTACTTC.

The chain joins TRBV9 to TRBJ2-5; D is unresolved. CDR3 length equals 13 residues. The V and J ends lost 0 bases and 4 bases respectively, with 7 bases between them. From germline, CDR1 is SGDLS and CDR2 YYNGEE. The DNA of the CDR3 is TGTGCCAGCAGCGTAGCTCCTCCAGAGACCCAGTACTTC. Its protein product is CASSVAPPETQYF.

The rearrangement joins TRBV6-5 to TRBJ2-7, with 7 bases aligning to TRBD2. The J segment lost 3 bases and the V segment lost 4 bases, leaving 0 bases of the junction unmatched. The CDR3 is 12 residues long. Germline CDR1 is MNHEY and CDR2 is SVGAGI. The CDR3 reads CASSSGGYEQYF. The CDR3 DNA sequence: TGTGCCAGCAGTTCGGGAGGCTACGAGCAGTACTTC.

This chain uses TRBV29-1 with TRBJ2-7; a weak D match, TRBD1 (6 bases). Trimming took 4 bases from V and 3 from J, leaving 10 bases between them. In germline, CDR1 is SQVTM, CDR2 ANQGSEA. The CDR3 contains 12 residues. CDR3 sequence (DNA): TGCAGCGTTGCCACAGGGATCTACGAGCAGTACTTC. It is translated as CSVATGIYEQYF.

This chain connects TRBV7-3 to TRBJ1-1; D not certain. Germline values: CDR1 SGHTA, CDR2 FQGTGA. The V end was cut by 3 bases, the J end by 2 bases, with 7 bases between. The CDR3 length is 13 residues. The CDR3 nucleotides are TGTGCCAGCAGCTTCGGAGCAAACACTGAAGCTTTCTTT. It yields the protein CASSFGANTEAFF.

The V gene is TRBV9, the J gene TRBJ2-7; D ambiguous. Germline lookup yields CDR1 SGDLS and CDR2 YYNGEE. The CDR3 sequence is 15 residues long. V dropped 2 bases and J dropped 2 bases, with 14 bases sitting between them. CDR3 amino acids: CASSVDLESTYEQYF. The CDR3 DNA sequence: TGTGCCAGCAGCGTTGACTTGGAGTCGACCTACGAGCAGTACTTC.

The chain combines TRBV10-1 with TRBJ1-2, with TRBD1 identical over 9 bases. Germline assignment: CDR1 WNHNN and CDR2 SYGVQD (reference sequence). The CDR3 covers 18 residues. With V trimmed by 6 bases and J by 7 bases, 21 bases remained unmatched. The CDR3 spells CASRDVAGTGKLLCGYTF. DNA for the CDR3: TGCGCCAGCAGGGATGTAGCTGGGACAGGGAAGCTACTTTGTGGCTACACCTTC.

The gene calls are TRBV5-4 and TRBJ2-3, with TRBD2 identical over 10 bases. Germline V gives CDR1 SGHNT, CDR2 YYREEE (reference sequence). The CDR3 is made up of 16 amino acids. V dropped 4 bases and J dropped 6; count of bases not matched to a gene: 11. The CDR3 sequence: CASSPWTSGLRDTQYF. As DNA, the CDR3 is TGTGCCAGCAGCCCCTGGACTAGCGGCCTGAGGGATACGCAGTATTTT.

This chain uses TRBV29-1 with TRBJ2-7, with 11 bases matching TRBD1. CDR1 is SQVTM and CDR2 is ANQGSEA in the germline V gene. V dropped 0 bases and J dropped 2; count of bases not matched to a gene: 3. The CDR3 is 15 residues long. For the CDR3, the DNA is TGCAGCGTTGAAGATCCGGGACAGGGGGCCTACGAGCAGTACTTC. This gives the protein CSVEDPGQGAYEQYF.

The V call is TRBV5-1, the J call TRBJ1-1; D is unclear. The CDR3 is 16 amino acids. With 0 bases removed from V and 1 base from J, the gap between germline ends came to 13 bases. Germline V gene lookup returns CDR1 SGHRS and CDR2 YFSETQ. The CDR3 region is CASSLVTPIKNTEAFF. The CDR3 DNA reads as TGCGCCAGCAGCTTGGTAACTCCGATAAAGAACACTGAAGCTTTCTTT.

The V and J genes are TRBV6-1 and TRBJ2-2, with D hard to call. In germline, CDR1 is MNHNS, CDR2 SASEGT. Trimming took off 10 bases at V and 5 bases at J, with 14 bases between the two ends. The CDR3 contains 13 residues. CDR3 DNA: TGTGCCACCAGACGTGAGATGACCGGGGAGCTGTTTTTT. The encoded protein is CATRREMTGELFF.

The chain recombines TRBV19 with TRBJ2-1, with 9 nucleotides matching TRBD2. V gave up 7 bases and J gave up 7 bases; unmatched junction bases: 5. From germline, CDR1 is LNHDA and CDR2 SQIVND (reference sequence). This CDR3 is built from 13 residues. Here the CDR3 DNA reads TGTGCCAGTAACCTAGCGGGAATGAATGAGCAGTTCTTC. This sequence encodes CASNLAGMNEQFF.

This clone was counted only a few times. This chain joins TRBV7-3 and TRBJ2-7; tentatively, D is TRBD2 (6 bases). The CDR3 runs 14 residues. The V gene's germline CDR1 is SGHTA and CDR2 FQGTGA. V was pared by 5 bases and J by 3 bases, with 14 bases between. The CDR3 DNA follows: TGTGCCAGCAGCCCCCGAGCGGGTCTCTACGAGCAGTACTTC. This codes for CASSPRAGLYEQYF.

The chain joins TRBV7-2 to TRBJ2-7; possible D gene TRBD2, 7 bases. The CDR3 covers 16 residues. Looked up from germline, CDR1 is SGHTA and CDR2 is FQGNSA. Trimming cost V 0 bases and J 5 bases, with 17 bases left between them. The CDR3 region has the DNA TGTGCCAGCAGCTTAGCGGACAGTTCGGGAGGCCACGAGCAGTACTTC. This codes for CASSLADSSGGHEQYF.

J is TRBJ2-1 and V is TRBV7-2, with 13 nucleotides matching TRBD2. This CDR3 region has 16 residues. The junction had 9 bases not matched to a gene; V was cut back by 5 bases and J by 8 bases. Germline V CDR1 and CDR2: SGHTA, FQGNSA. The CDR3 bases are TGTGCCAGCAGCCCCGACGGACTAGCGGGAGAAGATGAGCAGTTCTTC. It specifies CASSPDGLAGEDEQFF.

The chain combines TRBV10-3 with TRBJ2-3; 10 nucleotides match TRBD1. The germline gives CDR1 ENHRY, CDR2 SYGVKD. J lost 5 bases, V lost 10 bases, and 12 bases had no gene match. The CDR3 consists of 15 residues. CDR3: CATQDRDRGGDTQYF. CDR3 bases: TGTGCCACCCAAGACCGGGACAGGGGTGGAGATACGCAGTATTTT.

The V call is TRBV7-2, the J call TRBJ1-1; D call uncertain. The V gene lost 6 bases and the J gene lost 3 bases, with 17 bases spanning the gap. CDR1 and CDR2 from the germline V gene are SGHTA and FQGNSA. The CDR3 contains 15 residues. The CDR3, as DNA: TGTGCCAGCAGAAAGGAGGAGTACGAGGACACTGAAGCTTTCTTT. It codes for CASRKEEYEDTEAFF.

The V call is TRBV2, the J call TRBJ1-1, with a tentative D call TRBD1 (6 bases). The CDR3 spans 14 residues. Trimming stripped 6 bases from V and 1 base from J, with 12 bases between. Per germline, CDR1 SNHLY and CDR2 FYNNEI. Here the CDR3 reads CASRPLQGNTEAFF. CDR3 DNA sequence: TGTGCCAGCAGGCCCCTACAGGGGAACACTGAAGCTTTCTTT.